Shown below are 15 T cell receptor beta chains from a single sample sequenced in a study of OX40 agonist ivuxolimab in advanced cancers. Only in-frame clones appear in the TCRdb table, and some are missing; sequencing was by immunoSEQ multiplex PCR. Among 65,000 to 80,000 clones listed, about 88% were seen once. Sequencing was performed on CD4+ or CD8+ T cells sorted from blood, taken in a trial of the OX40 agonist ivuxolimab. The receptors were gathered from an adult with an advanced solid tumor such as melanoma, head and neck, liver or kidney cancer.

V and J are TRBV5-1 and TRBJ2-1; 11 bases map to TRBD2. CDR3 size: 15 residues. V shed 4 bases, J shed 10 bases, and the junction held 10 bases outside the gene matches. CDR1 is SGHRS and CDR2 is YFSETQ in the germline V gene. The CDR3 region is CASSPPLAGGDEQFF. In DNA form, the CDR3 reads TGCGCCAGCAGCCCCCCTTTAGCGGGGGGGGACGAGCAGTTCTTC.

V gene TRBV6-6 combines with J gene TRBJ1-1; a possible D gene is TRBD1 (5 bases). The V end was cut by 5 bases, the J end by 1 base, with 8 bases between. Germline V gene data show CDR1 as MNHNY and CDR2 as SVGAGI (reference sequence). The CDR3 runs to 13 residues. CDR3 sequence: CASSGTANTEAFF. In DNA form, the CDR3 reads TGTGCCAGCAGTGGGACCGCGAACACTGAAGCTTTCTTT.

The gene calls are TRBV27 and TRBJ2-1; 10 bases are shared with TRBD1. The CDR3 has 12 residues. Germline lookup yields CDR1 MNHEY and CDR2 SMNVEV (reference sequence). With 2 bases clipped from V and 15 bases from J, the junction kept 4 bases outside the gene matches. The CDR3 DNA reads as TGTGCCAGCAGTTTACCGGGACAGGGGATGTTCTTC. This codes for CASSLPGQGMFF.

The chain links TRBV28 to TRBJ1-1, with D possibly matching TRBD1 (6 bases). The CDR3 totals 14 residues. From germline, CDR1 is MDHEN and CDR2 SYDVKM. Trimming shortened V by 7 bases and J by 4 bases, and 16 bases separated the two germline ends. The CDR3 here is CASIPISDSTEAFF. The DNA for the CDR3 is TGTGCCAGCATTCCCATTTCGGACAGCACTGAAGCTTTCTTT.

The chain employs TRBV6-5 and TRBJ2-7; D possibly corresponds to TRBD1 (7 bases). Per the germline V gene, CDR1 is MNHEY and CDR2 is SVGAGI. Trimming removed 7 bases from V and 7 bases from J, with 11 bases in between. This CDR3 spans 11 amino acids. In DNA, the CDR3 is TGTGCCAGCACAGGGGGGTGGGAGCAGTACTTC. Translating it yields CASTGGWEQYF.

This chain uses TRBV7-3 with TRBJ1-5, with a weak D call TRBD1 (6 bases). This CDR3 spans 16 amino acids. The V end lost 5 bases, the J end lost 1 base, and 15 bases lay between the germline ends. The germline CDR1 and CDR2 sequences are SGHTA and FQGTGA. CDR3 in DNA: TGTGCCAGCAGCCCCGTCCGGACAGCCAGCAATCAGCCCCAGCATTTT. It translates to CASSPVRTASNQPQHF.

The genes are TRBV7-3 and TRBJ2-3; 10 bases map to TRBD2. The V and J ends lost 5 bases and 5 bases, in that order; junction bases with no gene match: 13. Germline values: CDR1 SGHTA, CDR2 FQGTGA. The CDR3 extends over 17 amino acids. This CDR3 reads CASSLRVSGGAEDTQYF. The CDR3, as DNA: TGTGCCAGCAGCCTCCGGGTGAGCGGGGGGGCGGAAGATACGCAGTATTTT.

This clone has more than one count but fewer than ten. The chain couples TRBV11-2 to TRBJ2-3; 10 bases agree with TRBD1. The germline V gene encodes CDR1 SGHAT and CDR2 FQNNGV. This CDR3 is 16 amino acids long. V was pared by 4 bases and J by 4 bases, with 8 bases of the junction left unmatched. CDR3 residues: CASSSIRDRGPDTQYF. Written as DNA, the CDR3 is TGTGCCAGCAGCTCGATCCGGGACAGGGGTCCAGATACGCAGTATTTT.

The chain carries TRBV18 and TRBJ1-5; a possible D gene is TRBD1 (5 bases). Trimming took 4 bases from V and 4 from J, leaving 11 bases between them. Germline V gives CDR1 KGHSH, CDR2 LQKENI. The length of the CDR3 is 14 residues. The CDR3: CASSRDGLNQPQHF. For the CDR3, the DNA is TGTGCCAGCTCACGGGACGGATTGAATCAGCCCCAGCATTTT.

The chain links TRBV14 to TRBJ1-2, with D possibly being TRBD1 (5 bases). CDR1 and CDR2 (germline): SGHDN, FVKESK. V dropped 1 base and J dropped 3 bases, with 12 bases sitting between them. There are 15 residues in the CDR3. Written as DNA, the CDR3 is TGTGCCAGCAGCCAAGGGGCAGGGATCGACTATGGCTACACCTTC. Protein product: CASSQGAGIDYGYTF.

The rearrangement uses TRBV7-9 and TRBJ1-5; possible D gene TRBD1, 6 bases. Between the trimmed V and J ends, which lost 1 base and 3 bases, there was a span of 16 bases. The CDR3 contains 17 residues. The germline CDR1 and CDR2 sequences are SEHNR and FQNEAQ (reference sequence). CDR3 sequence (DNA): TGTGCCAGCAGCTTAGGGCGGGGCACAGGGTACAATCAGCCCCAGCATTTT. Protein: CASSLGRGTGYNQPQHF.

The gene calls are TRBV27 and TRBJ2-1; D not resolved. The germline gives CDR1 MNHEY, CDR2 SMNVEV (reference sequence). The length of the CDR3 is 12 residues. V lost 2 bases to trimming and J lost 6 bases, with 5 bases between them. CDR3 sequence: CASSLIGNEQFF. Here the CDR3 DNA reads TGTGCCAGCAGTTTAATAGGCAATGAGCAGTTCTTC.

The rearrangement uses TRBV18 and TRBJ1-2; D ambiguous. The CDR3 consists of 15 residues. The germline V gene encodes CDR1 KGHSH and CDR2 LQKENI. V shed 5 bases and J shed 0 bases, with 13 bases lying between them. The CDR3 region is CASSAGSLSNYGYTF. CDR3 bases: TGTGCCAGCTCAGCCGGGTCCTTATCTAACTATGGCTACACCTTC.

V gene TRBV2 combines with J gene TRBJ2-7; 7 bases are shared with TRBD2. The V segment lost 5 bases and the J segment 4 bases; nucleotides outside the gene matches: 14. CDR3 length: 16 residues. The germline CDR1 and CDR2 sequences are SNHLY and FYNNEI. The CDR3 region has the DNA TGTGCCAGCAGTCAGCAGTGGGCGGGAGTCTCGTACGAGCAGTACTTC. Translation gives CASSQQWAGVSYEQYF. Looking up the rest from reference TRBV2 and TRBJ2-7 gives the full variable domain: EPEVTQTPSHQVTQMGQEVILRCVPISNHLYFYWYRQILGQKVEFLVSFYNNEISEKSEIFDDQFSVERPDGSNFTLKIRSTKLEDSAMYFCASSQQWAGVSYEQYFGPGTRLTVT.

J is TRBJ2-3 and V is TRBV2; 8 nucleotides agree with TRBD2. The CDR3 is made up of 16 amino acids. In germline, CDR1 is SNHLY, CDR2 FYNNEI. Trimming removed 4 bases from V and 5 bases from J; junction bases left unmatched: 11. As DNA, the CDR3 is TGTGCCAGCAGTGCTCACTCGGGACTAGGACTAGATACGCAGTATTTT. It specifies CASSAHSGLGLDTQYF.